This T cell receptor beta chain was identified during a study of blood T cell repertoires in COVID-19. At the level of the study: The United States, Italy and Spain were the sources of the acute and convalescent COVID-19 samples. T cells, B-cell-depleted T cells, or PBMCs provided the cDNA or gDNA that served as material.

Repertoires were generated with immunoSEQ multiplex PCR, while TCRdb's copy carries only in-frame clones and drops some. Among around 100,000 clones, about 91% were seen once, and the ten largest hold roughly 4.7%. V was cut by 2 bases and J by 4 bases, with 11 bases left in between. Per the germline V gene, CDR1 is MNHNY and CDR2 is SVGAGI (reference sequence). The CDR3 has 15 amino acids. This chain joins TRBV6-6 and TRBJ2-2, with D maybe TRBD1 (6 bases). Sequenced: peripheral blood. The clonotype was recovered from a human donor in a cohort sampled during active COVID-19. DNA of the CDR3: TGTGCCAGCAGTTACGAAGGGGGTCGCACCGGGGAGCTGTTTTTT. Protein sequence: CASSYEGGRTGELFF.